Each of the 32 T cell receptor beta chains below was sequenced from the same sample in a study of OX40 agonist ivuxolimab in advanced cancers. Libraries were made using the immunoSEQ multiplex PCR assay. What TCRdb holds here is the immuneACCESS table cut down to in-frame rearrangements. Part of the clones is not present; checked against another copy, under half of the missing clones reflect an unresolved V gene, and the others are unexplained. For this sample there are about 32,000 clones; roughly 81% appear just once. The ten largest clones take up about a fifth of the sample. The sample consisted of CD4+ or CD8+ T cells sorted from blood, taken in a trial of the OX40 agonist ivuxolimab. The receptors originated from an adult with an advanced solid tumor such as melanoma, head and neck, liver or kidney cancer.

The chain carries TRBV11-2 and TRBJ1-1; 8 nucleotides match TRBD1. The CDR3 sequence is 15 residues long. V lost 4 bases, J lost 1 base, and 5 bases stayed unmatched. Germline V gene sequence: CDR1 SGHAT, CDR2 FQNNGV. DNA for the CDR3: TGTGCCAGCAGCTCTCTTGACAGGGGGAACACTGAAGCTTTCTTT. Protein: CASSSLDRGNTEAFF.

For the CDR3, the DNA is TGTGCCAGCAGTTCTGGCGGGGTGGGGTTCTACGAGCAGTACTTC. It translates to CASSSGGVGFYEQYF. The chain joins TRBV28 to TRBJ2-7; weak D call: TRBD2 (6 bases). Trimming stripped 4 bases from V and 3 bases from J, with 16 bases between. The CDR3 runs to 15 residues. Germline lookup yields CDR1 MDHEN and CDR2 SYDVKM.

The chain joins TRBV21-1 to TRBJ2-3; TRBD1 is the table's D call and was not checked against the DNA. TRBV21-1 is given as a pseudogene. The CDR3 has 15 residues. CDR3 region: CASSKLQKISDTQYF. The CDR3 DNA sequence: TGTGCCAGCAGCAAACTGCAGAAGATTTCAGATACGCAGTATTTT.

The chain links TRBV5-6 to TRBJ2-7, with D possibly matching TRBD2 (6 bases). CDR1 and CDR2 from the germline V gene are SGHDT and YYEEEE. The ends were cut back, 3 bases at V and 6 bases at J, with 13 bases in the middle. The CDR3 has 13 residues. CDR3 protein: CASSWGDGGEQYF. The CDR3 bases are TGTGCCAGCAGCTGGGGGGACGGGGGCGAGCAGTACTTC.

This chain joins TRBV27 and TRBJ2-5; weak D call: TRBD1 (6 bases). V shed 6 bases and J shed 4 bases, with 15 bases lying between them. This CDR3 has 14 amino acids. The germline CDR1 and CDR2 sequences are MNHEY and SMNVEV (reference sequence). The CDR3 DNA reads as TGTGCCAGCAGCCTAAACCGGGACACAGAGACCCAGTACTTC. Translation gives CASSLNRDTETQYF.

The chain couples TRBV21-1 to TRBJ1-1. TRBV21-1 is termed a pseudogene. The CDR3 contains 10 residues. The CDR3 loop is CASRGAEAFF. CDR3 sequence (DNA): TGTGCCAGCCGGGGCGCTGAAGCTTTCTTT.

The chain employs TRBV30 and TRBJ1-4, with 9 nucleotides matching TRBD1. The germline V gene encodes CDR1 GTSNPN and CDR2 SVGIG (reference sequence). With V trimmed by 3 bases and J by 7 bases, 6 bases remained unmatched. The CDR3 has 14 amino acids. The CDR3 spells CAWRTGTGSEKLFF. The DNA of the CDR3 is TGTGCCTGGAGGACCGGGACAGGGAGTGAAAAACTGTTTTTT.

CDR3 in amino acids: CASSVTGVSTDTQYF. In nucleotides, the CDR3 is TGTGCCAGCAGTGTAACAGGGGTTAGCACAGATACGCAGTATTTT. The V gene is TRBV25-1, the J gene TRBJ2-3; 7 nucleotides agree with TRBD1. This CDR3 is built from 15 residues. CDR1 MGHDK and CDR2 SYGVNS come from the germline V gene. J gave up 0 bases and V 4 bases, and 4 bases lay outside the gene matches.

The V gene is TRBV28, the J gene TRBJ1-5; no definite D call. The CDR3 is 15 amino acids. Germline assignment: CDR1 MDHEN and CDR2 SYDVKM. Trimming pared 7 bases from V and 2 bases from J, leaving 15 bases between. This CDR3 is CASTWGDRGNQPQHF. As DNA, the CDR3 is TGTGCCAGCACCTGGGGAGATCGTGGCAATCAGCCCCAGCATTTT.

The gene calls are TRBV6-1 and TRBJ2-1; D call uncertain. Germline-derived CDR1 and CDR2 are MNHNS and SASEGT. This CDR3 contains 11 residues. V gave up 7 bases and J gave up 4 bases, with 5 bases separating them. CDR3 amino acids: CASTRYNEQFF. DNA of the CDR3: TGTGCCAGCACGCGATACAATGAGCAGTTCTTC.

In this sample, this clone turned up a few times. This chain links TRBV28 with TRBJ1-1; D gene unclear. Per the germline V gene, CDR1 is MDHEN and CDR2 is SYDVKM. Trimming removed 5 bases from V and 1 base from J, with 14 bases in between. The CDR3 length is 15 residues. CDR3: CASSQDTRRNTEAFF. The CDR3 coding sequence is TGTGCCAGCAGTCAGGATACCCGTAGGAACACTGAAGCTTTCTTT.

This chain joins TRBV7-2 and TRBJ2-7; possibly TRBD1 for D (5 bases). The germline V gene encodes CDR1 SGHTA and CDR2 FQGNSA. The CDR3 is made up of 16 amino acids. Trimming stripped 1 base from V and 3 bases from J, with 16 bases between. The CDR3 spells CASSLVIVTANYEQYF. In DNA form, the CDR3 reads TGTGCCAGCAGCTTAGTTATTGTGACAGCTAACTACGAGCAGTACTTC. The full variable domain, its missing parts supplied by reference TRBV7-2 and TRBJ2-7, is GAGVSQSPSNKVTEKGKDVELRCDPISGHTALYWYRQSLGQGLEFLIYFQGNSAPDKSGLPSDRFSAERTGGSVSTLTIQRTQQEDSAVYLCASSLVIVTANYEQYFGPGTRLTVT.

This chain connects TRBV18 to TRBJ2-4; D not certain. V dropped 5 bases and J dropped 0 bases, with 8 bases sitting between them. CDR1 is KGHSH and CDR2 is LQKENI in the germline V gene. CDR3 size: 14 residues. The CDR3 bases are TGTGCCAGCTCAGGTTTGCCAGCCAAAAACATTCAGTACTTC. Translated: CASSGLPAKNIQYF.

The CDR3 sequence is CASSFAGGKVIEQFF. CDR3 coding DNA: TGTGCCAGCAGCTTCGCGGGGGGAAAAGTGATTGAGCAGTTCTTC. This chain joins TRBV7-2 and TRBJ2-1; TRBD2 agrees at 8 bases. This CDR3 is 15 amino acids long. In germline, CDR1 is SGHTA, CDR2 FQGNSA. V shed 3 bases and J 9 bases; nucleotides not matched to a gene: 10.

The chain links TRBV7-2 to TRBJ1-1; 11 bases line up with TRBD1. Trimming at V came to 4 bases and at J to 11 bases, leaving 3 bases not matched to a gene. CDR1 is SGHTA, CDR2 FQGNSA, per germline. The CDR3 is made up of 12 amino acids. The CDR3 bases are TGTGCCAGCAGCTACGGACAGGGGGCTGCTTTCTTT. This codes for CASSYGQGAAFF.

V is TRBV7-8 and J is TRBJ2-4; D ambiguous. Germline values: CDR1 SGHVS, CDR2 FQNEAQ. V was trimmed by 1 base and J by 5 bases, leaving 6 bases between them. There are 13 residues in the CDR3. In DNA form, the CDR3 reads TGTGCCAGCAGCTTAGACAGACAAAACATTCAGTACTTC. It translates to CASSLDRQNIQYF.

CDR3 in DNA: TGCGCCAGCAACCTCCGGGGGATCGCAGATACGCAGTATTTT. Translated: CASNLRGIADTQYF. The chain couples TRBV5-1 to TRBJ2-3, with D perhaps matching TRBD2 (6 bases). The CDR3 spans 14 residues. Trimming removed 6 bases from V and 4 bases from J, with 15 bases in between. Germline-derived CDR1 and CDR2 are SGHRS and YFSETQ. Based on the CDR3 plus reference TRBV5-1 and TRBJ2-3, the full variable domain is KAGVTQTPRYLIKTRGQQVTLSCSPISGHRSVSWYQQTPGQGLQFLFEYFSETQRNKGNFPGRFSGRQFSNSRSEMNVSTLELGDSALYLCASNLRGIADTQYFGPGTRLTVL.

The CDR3 region is CASSGPRAGTEAFF. The CDR3 nucleotides are TGTGCCAGCAGTGGACCCAGGGCCGGCACTGAAGCTTTCTTT. The rearrangement links TRBV6-1 to TRBJ1-1, with a possible D match to TRBD1 (5 bases). Per germline, CDR1 MNHNS and CDR2 SASEGT. This CDR3 comprises 14 residues. The V end lost 4 bases, the J end lost 4 bases, and 13 bases lay between the germline ends.

The J gene is TRBJ2-3, the V gene TRBV6-5, with TRBD1 identical over 9 bases. CDR1 is MNHEY, CDR2 SVGAGI, per germline. V gave up 5 bases and J gave up 0 bases; unmatched junction bases: 3. The CDR3 contains 15 residues. CDR3 coding DNA: TGTGCCAGCAGTAAAGGACAGGGGAGCACAGATACGCAGTATTTT. Its protein product is CASSKGQGSTDTQYF.

The chain recombines TRBV5-4 with TRBJ1-2, with 9 bases identical to TRBD1. From germline, CDR1 is SGHNT and CDR2 YYREEE (reference sequence). CDR3 length equals 14 residues. V was pared by 5 bases and J by 4 bases, with 6 bases of the junction left unmatched. The CDR3 loop reads CASRPGQGVYGYTF. CDR3 sequence (DNA): TGTGCCAGCAGGCCGGGACAGGGTGTCTATGGCTACACCTTC.

This rearrangement joins TRBV5-4 to TRBJ2-5; a weak D match, TRBD1 (6 bases). V shed 4 bases and J shed 4 bases, with 20 bases lying between them. Germline CDR1 SGHNT, CDR2 YYREEE (reference sequence). The CDR3 runs to 16 residues. The CDR3 nucleotides read TGTGCCAGCAGCCTCCGCCAGGGGAAATATCGAGAGACCCAGTACTTC. It yields the protein CASSLRQGKYRETQYF.

This chain uses TRBV28 with TRBJ2-5; 10 bases align to TRBD2. The CDR3 totals 16 residues. The junction had 9 bases not matched to a gene; V was cut back by 5 bases and J by 3 bases. CDR1 is MDHEN and CDR2 is SYDVKM in the germline V gene. The CDR3 here is CASSQLTSGVKETQYF. The DNA for the CDR3 is TGTGCCAGCAGTCAACTAACTAGCGGGGTTAAAGAGACCCAGTACTTC.

The chain links TRBV11-1 to TRBJ2-1; no firm D call. Trimming stripped 1 base from V and 0 bases from J, with 10 bases between. CDR1 and CDR2 from the germline V gene are SGHAT and FQDESV (reference sequence). The CDR3 is made up of 16 amino acids. The CDR3 sequence is CASSLEAPSSYNEQFF. In DNA, the CDR3 is TGTGCCAGCAGCTTAGAAGCGCCTAGCTCCTACAATGAGCAGTTCTTC.

The gene calls are TRBV2 and TRBJ2-1; 8 nucleotides align to TRBD2. CDR3 length equals 15 residues. The junction had 6 bases not matched to a gene; V was cut back by 6 bases and J by 2 bases. CDR1 and CDR2 from the germline V gene are SNHLY and FYNNEI. The CDR3 DNA follows: TGTGCCAGCAGCCTGACTAGCGCGACCTACAATGAGCAGTTCTTC. Protein sequence: CASSLTSATYNEQFF.

The CDR3 nucleotides are TGTGCCAGCAGCTTGCCGGGACAGCGCCGCAGCACAGATACGCAGTATTTT. Protein product: CASSLPGQRRSTDTQYF. The J gene is TRBJ2-3, the V gene TRBV5-6; 7 bases line up with TRBD1. Germline V CDR1 and CDR2: SGHDT, YYEEEE. The CDR3 is 17 residues long. V shed 1 base, J shed 0 bases, and the junction held 8 bases outside the gene matches.

V and J are TRBV5-4 and TRBJ1-1; the D gene is possibly TRBD1 (5 bases). Germline V lookup: CDR1 SGHNT, CDR2 YYREEE (reference sequence). The CDR3 has 14 amino acids. V shed 2 bases and J shed 1 base, with 9 bases lying between them. In DNA form, the CDR3 reads TGTGCCAGCAGCTTCAGGACAACGAACACTGAAGCTTTCTTT. This gives the protein CASSFRTTNTEAFF.

V usage is TRBV6-5 and J usage is TRBJ1-5; D not certain. The germline gives CDR1 MNHEY, CDR2 SVGAGI. The length of the CDR3 is 14 residues. V lost 7 bases, J lost 0 bases, and 10 bases lay in between. The CDR3: CASTQDGSNQPQHF. The CDR3 DNA reads as TGTGCCAGCACCCAGGATGGTAGCAATCAGCCCCAGCATTTT.

V gene TRBV19 combines with J gene TRBJ2-2, with 9 bases fitting TRBD1. This CDR3 is built from 15 residues. Germline V gene lookup returns CDR1 LNHDA and CDR2 SQIVND (reference sequence). V shed 2 bases and J 6 bases; nucleotides not matched to a gene: 4. CDR3 region: CASSIRDRDAGELFF. DNA for the CDR3: TGTGCCAGTAGTATACGGGACAGGGACGCCGGGGAGCTGTTTTTT. The full variable domain, completed using reference TRBV19 and TRBJ2-2, is DGGITQSPKYLFRKEGQNVTLSCEQNLNHDAMYWYRQDPGQGLRLIYYSQIVNDFQKGDIAEGYSVSREKKESFPLTVTSAQKNPTAFYLCASSIRDRDAGELFFGEGSRLTVL.

This rearrangement joins TRBV19 to TRBJ2-7; 8 bases align to TRBD2. CDR3 length: 14 amino acids. V was pared by 4 bases and J by 1 base, with 3 bases of the junction left unmatched. CDR1 is LNHDA and CDR2 is SQIVND in the germline V gene (reference sequence). The CDR3 region has the DNA TGTGCCAGTAGTAGAACTAGCGGTTCCTACGAGCAGTACTTC. Encoded protein: CASSRTSGSYEQYF.

This chain uses TRBV7-8 with TRBJ1-5; D gene uncertain. The CDR3 covers 12 residues. Trimming removed 4 bases at V and 9 bases at J, with 10 bases between. The germline V gene has CDR1 SGHVS and CDR2 FQNEAQ. The CDR3 nucleotides are TGTGCCAGCAGCTCCCTTCGGGGGCCCCAGCATTTT. It specifies CASSSLRGPQHF. The full variable domain, in which reference TRBV7-8 and TRBJ1-5 provide the parts outside the CDR3, is GAGVSQSPRYKVAKRGQDVALRCDPISGHVSLFWYQQALGQGPEFLTYFQNEAQLDKSGLPSDRFFAERPEGSVSTLKIQRTQQEDSAVYLCASSSLRGPQHFGDGTRLSIL.

The J gene is TRBJ2-5, the V gene TRBV7-9; D possibly corresponds to TRBD2 (5 bases). This CDR3 is built from 13 residues. The germline CDR1 and CDR2 sequences are SEHNR and FQNEAQ (reference sequence). V lost 4 bases and J lost 11, with 17 bases in between. The CDR3 DNA is TGTGCCAGCAGCTGGCGGACTCCTGGTTCACAGTACTTC. Translation gives CASSWRTPGSQYF.

This clone appeared a few times. V usage is TRBV28 and J usage is TRBJ1-2, with 7 bases aligning to TRBD1. The CDR3 consists of 14 residues. V dropped 5 bases and J dropped 5; count of bases not matched to a gene: 8. Per the germline V gene, CDR1 is MDHEN and CDR2 is SYDVKM. CDR3: CASSMPGQLYGYTF. The CDR3 DNA is TGTGCCAGCAGTATGCCGGGACAGTTGTATGGCTACACCTTC.